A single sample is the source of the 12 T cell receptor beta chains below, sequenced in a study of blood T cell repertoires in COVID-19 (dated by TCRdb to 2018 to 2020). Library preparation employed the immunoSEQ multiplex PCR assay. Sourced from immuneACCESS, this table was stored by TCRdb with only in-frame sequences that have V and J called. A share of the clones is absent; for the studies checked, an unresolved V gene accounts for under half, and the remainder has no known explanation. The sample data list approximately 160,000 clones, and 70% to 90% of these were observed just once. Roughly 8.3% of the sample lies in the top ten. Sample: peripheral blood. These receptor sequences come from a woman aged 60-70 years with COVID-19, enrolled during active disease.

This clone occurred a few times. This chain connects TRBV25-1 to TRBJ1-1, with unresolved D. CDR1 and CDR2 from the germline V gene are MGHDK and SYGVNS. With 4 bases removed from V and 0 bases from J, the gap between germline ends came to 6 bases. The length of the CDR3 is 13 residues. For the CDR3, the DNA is TGTGCCAGCAGTGTACAGATGAACACTGAAGCTTTCTTT. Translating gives CASSVQMNTEAFF.

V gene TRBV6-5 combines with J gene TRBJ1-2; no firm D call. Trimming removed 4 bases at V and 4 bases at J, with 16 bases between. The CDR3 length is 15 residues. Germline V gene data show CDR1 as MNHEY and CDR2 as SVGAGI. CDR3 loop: CASSCDRDTCYGYTF. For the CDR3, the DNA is TGTGCCAGCAGTTGCGACCGGGATACTTGCTATGGCTACACCTTC.

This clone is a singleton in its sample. CDR3 sequence: CASSKDSSNQPQHF. In DNA form, the CDR3 reads TGTGCCAGCAGCAAAGACAGTAGCAATCAGCCCCAGCATTTT. V and J are TRBV7-2 and TRBJ1-5; tentative D call: TRBD1 (5 bases). The CDR3 extends over 14 amino acids. The V end lost 5 bases, the J end lost 0 bases, and 8 bases lay between the germline ends. Germline V gene data show CDR1 as SGHTA and CDR2 as FQGNSA.

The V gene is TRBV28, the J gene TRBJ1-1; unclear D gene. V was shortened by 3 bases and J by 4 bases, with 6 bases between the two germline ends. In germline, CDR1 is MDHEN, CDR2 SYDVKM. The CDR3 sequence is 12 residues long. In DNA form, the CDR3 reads TGTGCCAGCAGTTTGAAGCTCACTGAAGCTTTCTTT. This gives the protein CASSLKLTEAFF.

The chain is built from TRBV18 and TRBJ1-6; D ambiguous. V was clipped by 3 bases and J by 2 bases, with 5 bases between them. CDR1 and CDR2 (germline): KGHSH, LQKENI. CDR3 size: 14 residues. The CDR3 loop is CASSPRAYNSPLHF. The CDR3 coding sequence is TGTGCCAGCTCACCCCGGGCCTATAATTCACCCCTCCACTTT.

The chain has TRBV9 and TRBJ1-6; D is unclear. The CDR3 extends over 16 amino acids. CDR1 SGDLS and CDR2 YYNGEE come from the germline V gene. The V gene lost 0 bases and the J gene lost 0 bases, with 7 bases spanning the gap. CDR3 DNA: TGTGCCAGCAGCGTAGAAGTGAGCTCCTATAATTCACCCCTCCACTTT. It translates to CASSVEVSSYNSPLHF.

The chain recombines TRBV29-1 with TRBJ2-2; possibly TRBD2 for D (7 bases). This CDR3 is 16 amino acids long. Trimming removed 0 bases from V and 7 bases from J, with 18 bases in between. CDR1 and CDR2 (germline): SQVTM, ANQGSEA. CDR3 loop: CSVEDNPGGPNGELFF. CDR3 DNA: TGCAGCGTTGAAGATAATCCCGGGGGGCCAAACGGGGAGCTGTTTTTT.

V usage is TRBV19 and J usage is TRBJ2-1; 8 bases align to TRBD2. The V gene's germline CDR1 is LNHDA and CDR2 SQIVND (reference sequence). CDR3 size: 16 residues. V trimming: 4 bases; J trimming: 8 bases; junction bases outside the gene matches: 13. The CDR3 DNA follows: TGTGCCAGTAGTAGTCTAAGACTAGCGTCTAGGGATGAGCAGTTCTTC. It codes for CASSSLRLASRDEQFF.

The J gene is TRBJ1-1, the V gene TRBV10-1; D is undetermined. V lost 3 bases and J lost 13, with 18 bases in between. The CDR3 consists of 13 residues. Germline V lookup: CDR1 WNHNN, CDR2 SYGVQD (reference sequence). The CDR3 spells CASSDSANRGGFF. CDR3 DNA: TGCGCCAGCAGTGATTCGGCAAACCGGGGAGGTTTCTTT.

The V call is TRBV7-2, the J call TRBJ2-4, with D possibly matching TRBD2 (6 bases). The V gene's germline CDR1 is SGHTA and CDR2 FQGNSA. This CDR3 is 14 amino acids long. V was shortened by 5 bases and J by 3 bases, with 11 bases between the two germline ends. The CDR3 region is CASSRRDFKNIQYF. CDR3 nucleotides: TGTGCCAGCAGCCGGAGGGACTTCAAAAACATTCAGTACTTC.

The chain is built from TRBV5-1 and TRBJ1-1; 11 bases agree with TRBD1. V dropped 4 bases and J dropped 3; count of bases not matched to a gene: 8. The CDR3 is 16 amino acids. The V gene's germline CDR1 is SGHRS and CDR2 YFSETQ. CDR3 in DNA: TGCGCCAGCAGCCCCGGACAGGGGGCGCTGGACACTGAAGCTTTCTTT. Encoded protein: CASSPGQGALDTEAFF.

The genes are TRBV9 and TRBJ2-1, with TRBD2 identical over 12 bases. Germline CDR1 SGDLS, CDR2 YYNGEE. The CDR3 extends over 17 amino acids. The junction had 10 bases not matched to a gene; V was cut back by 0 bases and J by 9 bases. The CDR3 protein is CASSVARLAGGVVEQFF. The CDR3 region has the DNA TGTGCCAGCAGCGTAGCGCGGCTAGCGGGAGGGGTCGTTGAGCAGTTCTTC.